This is a list of T cell receptor beta chains from one sample in a study of shared clonotypes between healthy human individuals. The protocol was immunoSEQ multiplex PCR, while the TCRdb copy is restricted to in-frame clones and leaves out a portion. Of roughly 2,000,000 clones listed, about 94% are singletons. The sample comprised naive CD8+ T cells from PBMCs. These receptors all stem from a man younger than 30 in good health. Some clones in this sample may be carry-over from other donors' samples. Both conserved end residues are part of each CDR3. D genes are given only for firm matches. Expanded clones get a size class; other rows say once, few or many, or leave the size out.

>TRBV19|TRBJ2-1|TRBD2|once
TGTGCCAGTAGCTGGACTAGCGGGCTTTCTAATGAGCAGTTCTTC
CASSWTSGLSNEQFF
>TRBV9|TRBJ2-1|NA|NA
TGTGCCATCGACGGAAGCTCCTACAATGAGCAGTTCTTC
CAIDGSSYNEQFF
>TRBV27|TRBJ2-3|TRBD2|NA
TGTGCCAGCAGTTCACTAGCGGAGCTAACAGATACGCAGTATTTT
CASSSLAELTDTQYF
>TRBV10-3|TRBJ1-6|NA|NA
TGTGCCATCAGTGAGGAAGGGAATTCACCCCTCCACTTT
CAISEEGNSPLHF
>TRBV28|TRBJ2-1|TRBD2|NA
TGTGCCAGCAGCCCCGGGACTAGTAGCGGCTTGGGGCAGTTCTTC
CASSPGTSSGLGQFF
>TRBV9|TRBJ2-1|TRBD2|NA
TGTGCCAGCAGCGTAGGCCTAGCGGGGCTCAATGAGCAGTTCTTC
CASSVGLAGLNEQFF
>TRBV6-5|TRBJ1-2|TRBD1|NA
TGTGCCAGCAGTTACGCAGGGGGAGGCTATGGCTACACCTTC
CASSYAGGGYGYTF
>TRBV5-1|TRBJ2-2|NA|once
TGCGCCAGCAGCTTTTTTGGGGGAGAGAACACCGGGGAGCTGTTTTTT
CASSFFGGENTGELFF
>TRBV28|TRBJ1-6|NA|NA
TGTGCCAGCAGGCGGGACGGTAGCTCCTATAATTCACCCCTCCACTTT
CASRRDGSSYNSPLHF
>TRBV6-1|TRBJ2-5|NA|NA
TGTGCCAGCAGCGGCGGGGCCAGGCTAAAAGAGACCCAGTACTTC
CASSGGARLKETQYF
>TRBV6-1|TRBJ1-1|TRBD1|NA
TGTGCCAGCAGTGACTTTCGACAGGGGAGGGACACTGAAGCTTTCTTT
CASSDFRQGRDTEAFF
>TRBV18|TRBJ2-2|TRBD2|NA
TGTGCCAGCTCACCACCCTCCATAGCGGGAGTCGGCACCGGGGAGCTGTTTTTT
CASSPPSIAGVGTGELFF
>TRBV10-3|TRBJ2-3|NA|NA
TGTGCCATCGGTTGGTCTACAAGTAGCACAGATACGCAGTATTTT
CAIGWSTSSTDTQYF
>TRBV15|TRBJ1-2|NA|once
TGTGCCACCAGCCCAGTTGGCTGGGGCTATGGCTACACCTTC
CATSPVGWGYGYTF